This TCR beta chain was identified during a study of blood T cell repertoires in COVID-19. Study context: Samples representing acute and convalescent COVID-19 were sourced from the United States, Italy and Spain. T cells, B-cell-depleted T cells, or PBMCs supplied cDNA or gDNA.

Germline CDR1 and CDR2: MDHEN and SYDVKM. The CDR3 runs to 15 residues. With V trimmed by 6 bases and J by 8 bases, 8 bases remained unmatched. Authors' data handling: Reference gene primer amplification yielded estimated nucleated cell counts. Libraries were prepared by immunoSEQ multiplex PCR; TCRdb keeps only in-frame clonotypes and omits some of them. That table gives V, J and clone size, and the DNA gave D and trimming. The data contain 30,000 or so clones, around 91% of them singletons. Sequencing input: peripheral blood. The gene calls are TRBV28 and TRBJ2-1, with 12 bases lining up with TRBD2. The source is a man aged 70 or older with active or convalescent COVID-19. CDR3 sequence: CASSQTSGRRHEQFF. The CDR3 DNA reads as TGTGCCAGCAGCCAGACTAGCGGGAGACGCCATGAGCAGTTCTTC.